The 4 T cell receptor beta chains below all came from one sample that was sequenced in a study of low-dose radiotherapy and immunotherapy resistance in tumors (dated by TCRdb to between 2021 and 2024). Sequencer: Illumina HiSeq 2500. First-strand cDNA was synthesized with Superscript III and a set of TRAV- and TRBV-specific primers, covering both TCRalpha and TCRbeta chains. TCRs were amplified with Phusion for roughly 20 PCR cycles, with a constant-region primer paired with the adapter attached to the V primers. The public reads were reanalyzed by TCRdb: fastp trimming at Q25, MiXCR alignment, in-frame beta chains only. Rows matching on CDR3 protein sequence are summarized as one entry with the most common DNA and genes. Present in this sample are 50,000 or so distinct CDR3 sequences, about 23% of which were seen just once. The ten biggest clones cover 6.5% to 7% of the sample. This specimen's time point label, per the study, means: after trial treatment. Interpreted using the paper, the treatment or condition label stands for: LDRT plus nivolumab, ipilimumab, low-dose cyclophosphamide and aspirin (RACIN trial).

Material: PBMCs, obtained after low-dose radiotherapy plus immunotherapy. The receptors derive from a male donor with prostate cancer.

As regards this clonotype: A far more abundant clone sits one base away, making this likely a read error. The V call is TRBV11-2, the J call TRBJ2-1, with a tentative D call TRBD2 (5 bases). Between the trimmed V and J ends, which lost 0 bases and 13 bases, there was a span of 13 bases. Germline CDR1 reads SGHAT; CDR2 reads FQNNGV. CDR3 length: 13 amino acids. CDR3 coding DNA: TGTGCCAGCAGCTTAGAGCCCTCTAGCATCCAGTTCTTC. Translating gives CASSLEPSSIQFF.

The chain carries TRBV20-1 and TRBJ2-1, with TRBD2 matching 10 bases. The germline V gene has CDR1 DFQATT and CDR2 SNEGSKA (reference sequence). Trimming cost V 5 bases and J 8 bases; bases outside gene matches: 3. The CDR3 sequence is 12 residues long. This CDR3 reads CSAGTSVYEQFF. CDR3 DNA sequence: TGCAGTGCTGGGACTAGCGTCTATGAGCAGTTCTTC.

This CDR3 is CASSRQGGNQPQHF. CDR3 coding DNA: TGTGCCAGCAGTAGACAGGGCGGCAATCAGCCCCAGCATTTT. This sequence joins TRBV6-2 or TRBV6-3 and TRBJ1-5, with 7 bases identical to TRBD1. The germline gives CDR1 MNHEY, CDR2 SVGEGT. The CDR3 runs 14 residues. V trimming: 5 bases; J trimming: 2 bases; junction bases outside the gene matches: 3.

The sample holds one count of this clonotype. A far larger clone is one nucleotide away, so this likely arose from a read error. The chain couples TRBV11-2 to TRBJ2-1, with 9 positions matching TRBD1. This CDR3 spans 15 amino acids. Germline V gives CDR1 SGHAT, CDR2 FQNNGV. V shed 4 bases and J 10 bases; nucleotides not matched to a gene: 11. Here the CDR3 reads CASSYTRDRVAEQFF. The CDR3 nucleotides are TGTGCCAGCAGCTATACCCGGGACAGGGTGGCCGAGCAGTTCTTC.